These 22 T cell receptor beta chains were sequenced from one sample in a study of T cells in Graves' hyperthyroidism and ophthalmopathy. Amplified regions were TCR beta CDR3 sequences from RNA transcripts. HTBI primers drove first-round RT-PCR of the TCR CDR3. TCRdb re-called the multiplex PCR reads through MiXCR, storing one row per CDR3 protein. Of some 92,000 distinct CDR3 sequences listed, roughly 40% are singletons. The sample taken for sequencing was peripheral blood or thyroid tissue (not recorded which). The receptor set was obtained from a young woman with Graves' hyperthyroidism.

The chain combines TRBV6-5 with TRBJ1-2; maybe TRBD1 (5 bases). Germline V lookup: CDR1 MNHEY, CDR2 SVGAGI. V lost 0 bases and J 8 bases, leaving 10 bases between the germline ends. CDR3 length: 13 residues. As DNA, the CDR3 is TGTGCCAGCAGTTACTCGCGGGGGGGAGGCTACACCTTC. This encodes CASSYSRGGGYTF.

The chain combines TRBV15 with TRBJ1-1, with TRBD1 identical over 7 bases. This CDR3 comprises 18 residues. Unmatched junction bases numbered 21, after V lost 3 bases and J lost 8 bases. Germline loops: CDR1 LNHNV, CDR2 YYDKDF (reference sequence). DNA for the CDR3: TGTGCCACCAGCAGCTTTGGGGAAACTACAGGGGAAGGTGGGGAAGCTTTCTTT. Protein: CATSSFGETTGEGGEAFF.

This clonotype came up many times. The chain uses TRBV27 and TRBJ1-4, with TRBD1 matching 7 bases. Germline V gene sequence: CDR1 MNHEY, CDR2 SMNVEV (reference sequence). V was pared by 5 bases and J by 7 bases, with 4 bases of the junction left unmatched. This CDR3 has 13 residues. The CDR3 nucleotides read TGTGCCAGCAGTGACAGGGAAGGTGAAAAACTGTTTTTT. Translated, it gives CASSDREGEKLFF.

The sample holds many counts of this clonotype. The chain joins TRBV5-1 to TRBJ2-5; D is ambiguous. Germline V gives CDR1 SGHRS, CDR2 YFSETQ. V was pared by 3 bases and J by 4 bases, with 19 bases between. CDR3 length: 16 amino acids. The CDR3 region is CASSYDWAAGGETQYF. CDR3 DNA sequence: TGCGCCAGCAGCTACGACTGGGCAGCTGGCGGAGAGACCCAGTACTTC.

This clonotype was observed many times. The chain joins TRBV19 to TRBJ2-7; D not certain. The CDR3 runs 13 residues. Trimming cost V 3 bases and J 2 bases, with 8 bases left between them. Per germline, CDR1 LNHDA and CDR2 SQIVND (reference sequence). CDR3 DNA sequence: TGTGCCAGTAGTATCAGTATAACCTACGAGCAGTACTTC. It encodes CASSISITYEQYF.

This clonotype was seen repeatedly, ten times or more. The V and J genes are TRBV7-2 and TRBJ1-2, with 8 bases matching TRBD1. Losses at the gene ends were 5 bases for V and 9 bases for J; bases not matched to a gene: 8. The germline CDR1 and CDR2 sequences are SGHTA and FQGNSA. This CDR3 contains 13 residues. The CDR3 here is CASSLGQGDSYTF. DNA of the CDR3: TGTGCCAGCAGCCTCGGACAGGGAGATAGCTACACCTTC.

This clonotype was detected ten times or more. The rearrangement joins TRBV7-9 to TRBJ1-1, with TRBD1 matching 9 bases. Germline loops: CDR1 SEHNR, CDR2 FQNEAQ (reference sequence). V shed 5 bases and J 1 base; nucleotides not matched to a gene: 5. The CDR3 runs to 15 residues. The CDR3: CASSTRTGENTEAFF. The DNA of the CDR3 is TGTGCCAGCAGCACTCGGACAGGGGAGAACACTGAAGCTTTCTTT.

This clonotype was detected many times. The chain has TRBV6-5 and TRBJ2-7; 8 nucleotides match TRBD1. Germline V gives CDR1 MNHEY, CDR2 SVGAGI. This CDR3 region has 14 residues. V lost 6 bases and J lost 6; bases outside the gene matches: 10. The CDR3 nucleotides read TGTGCCAGCAGCCCCGGACAGGGCGGAACCGAGCAGTACTTC. This encodes CASSPGQGGTEQYF.

This clonotype was recorded at least ten times. The chain recombines TRBV5-6 with TRBJ2-7, with a possible D match to TRBD1 (6 bases). There are 15 residues in the CDR3. V was pared by 4 bases and J by 4 bases, with 18 bases between. Germline CDR1 and CDR2: SGHDT and YYEEEE. The CDR3 DNA reads TGTGCCAGCAGCGCAAGGTTTCAGGGGTGGTACGAGCAGTACTTC. Residues: CASSARFQGWYEQYF.

This clonotype has a count of ten or more. This chain links TRBV5-1 with TRBJ2-7; perhaps TRBD2 as D (6 bases). The germline V gene has CDR1 SGHRS and CDR2 YFSETQ. Trimming shortened V by 0 bases and J by 3 bases, and 13 bases separated the two germline ends. The CDR3 runs 15 residues. The CDR3, as DNA: TGCGCCAGCAGCTTGGCGGGGACTGGAGTCTACGAGCAGTACTTC. Its protein is CASSLAGTGVYEQYF.

Turning to this clonotype: Relative to the germline gene, one junction end is altered; a read error may explain this. The chain links TRBV6-5 to TRBJ2-7; 10 nucleotides match TRBD1. Germline CDR1 and CDR2: MNHEY and SVGAGI. CDR3 length: 17 residues. This chain's CDR3 is CVSSYSFLGDRGYEQYF. The CDR3 DNA follows: TGTGTCAGCAGTTACTCGTTTTTGGGGGACAGGGGCTACGAGCAGTACTTC.

This clonotype was seen many times. The gene calls are TRBV3-1 and TRBJ1-6; tentatively, D is TRBD1 (5 bases). This CDR3 has 14 residues. CDR1 and CDR2 (germline): LGHDT, YNNKEL (reference sequence). Trimming removed 8 bases from V and 8 bases from J, with 16 bases in between. CDR3 sequence reads: CASLDGGRDSPLHF. The DNA for the CDR3 is TGTGCCAGCCTCGACGGGGGAAGGGATTCACCCCTCCACTTT.

The chain couples TRBV2 to TRBJ1-5; D remains ambiguous. In germline, CDR1 is SNHLY, CDR2 FYNNEI. The CDR3 runs 15 residues. Trimming cost V 5 bases and J 0 bases, with 11 bases left between them. CDR3 protein: CASSTGICSNQPQHF. CDR3 nucleotide sequence: TGTGCCAGCAGTACGGGGATCTGTAGCAATCAGCCCCAGCATTTT.

The chain employs TRBV6-5 and TRBJ1-5; unclear D gene. V lost 7 bases to trimming and J lost 16 bases, with 11 bases between them. There are 9 residues in the CDR3. Germline V gene data show CDR1 as MNHEY and CDR2 as SVGAGI. CDR3 coding DNA: TGTGCCAGCACCGGGCTCCTCCATTTT. It translates to CASTGLLHF.

Ten or more counts support this clonotype. The chain links TRBV11-2 to TRBJ1-2; D not certain. This CDR3 is built from 13 residues. The V and J ends lost 5 bases and 3 bases respectively, with 10 bases between them. Germline assignment: CDR1 SGHAT and CDR2 FQNNGV. For the CDR3, the DNA is TGTGCCAGCAGCCCCACCCCCTACTATGGCTACACCTTC. This codes for CASSPTPYYGYTF.

This rearrangement joins TRBV2 to TRBJ1-2; D is ambiguous. Per germline, CDR1 SNHLY and CDR2 FYNNEI. Trimming cost V 6 bases and J 8 bases, with 16 bases left between them. CDR3 length: 13 residues. CDR3 protein: CASSQDGLGGYTF. DNA for the CDR3: TGTGCCAGCAGCCAGGACGGGCTCGGCGGCTACACCTTC.

The table lists this clonotype with many counts. This chain connects TRBV20-1 to TRBJ2-7; D is tentatively TRBD1 or TRBD2 (5 bases each). The CDR3 loop spans 11 amino acids. The ends were cut back, 4 bases at V and 2 bases at J, with 6 bases in the middle. Germline V gene sequence: CDR1 DFQATT, CDR2 SNEGSKA (reference sequence). The CDR3 DNA sequence: TGCAGTGCTACGGGGCCCTACGAGCAGTACTTC. The encoded protein is CSATGPYEQYF.

In its sample, this clonotype was seen many times. The gene calls are TRBV2 and TRBJ1-6, with D possibly TRBD1 on 6 matching bases. The CDR3 is 16 residues long. Germline-derived CDR1 and CDR2 are SNHLY and FYNNEI. V was shortened by 3 bases and J by 7 bases, with 16 bases between the two germline ends. The CDR3 here is CASSDPPGTPNSPLHF. The CDR3, as DNA: TGTGCCAGCAGTGACCCTCCCGGGACACCAAATTCACCCCTCCACTTT.

CDR3 nucleotide sequence: TGTGCCAGCAGCCAAGAAGGGGCCCTCTCTGGAAACACAGATACGCAGTATTTT. Amino acids: CASSQEGALSGNTDTQYF. The chain combines TRBV5-4 with TRBJ2-3, with D tentatively TRBD1 (5 bases). This CDR3 spans 18 amino acids. V was trimmed by 4 bases and J by 2 bases, leaving 23 bases between them. Per the germline V gene, CDR1 is SGHNT and CDR2 is YYREEE (reference sequence).

This sequence joins TRBV15 and TRBJ1-1; the D is unclear. The germline V gene encodes CDR1 LNHNV and CDR2 YYDKDF (reference sequence). The CDR3 has 12 amino acids. The V end lost 2 bases, the J end lost 6 bases, and 7 bases lay between the germline ends. CDR3 sequence reads: CATSRQAAEAFF. The CDR3 DNA reads as TGTGCCACCAGCAGACAGGCCGCTGAAGCTTTCTTT. The full variable domain, completed using reference TRBV15 and TRBJ1-1, is DAMVIQNPRYQVTQFGKPVTLSCSQTLNHNVMYWYQQKSSQAPKLLFHYYDKDFNNEADTPDNFQSRRPNTSFCFLDIRSPGLGDTAMYLCATSRQAAEAFFGQGTRLTVV.

This clonotype was counted a single time. The genes are TRBV7-2 and TRBJ2-5; 13 bases line up with TRBD2. The CDR3 has 16 amino acids. V trimming: 5 bases; J trimming: 5 bases; junction bases outside the gene matches: 8. Germline loops: CDR1 SGHTA, CDR2 FQGNSA. The CDR3 protein is CASSKGLAGVAETQYF. CDR3 DNA sequence: TGTGCCAGCAGCAAAGGACTAGCGGGAGTGGCGGAGACCCAGTACTTC.

Concerning this clonotype: A much bigger clone sits one base away, suggesting this may be a read error. The rearrangement links TRBV5-4 to TRBJ1-1; D is possibly TRBD1 (6 bases). Germline V CDR1 and CDR2: SGHNT, YYREEE (reference sequence). The CDR3 runs to 13 residues. V lost 3 bases to trimming and J lost 10 bases, with 16 bases between them. This CDR3 is CASSSRPGAGAFF. The CDR3 nucleotides read TGTGCCAGCAGCTCCCGGCCAGGGGCTGGAGCTTTCTTT. The full variable domain, with the rest looked up from reference TRBV5-4 and TRBJ1-1, is ETGVTQSPTHLIKTRGQQVTLRCSSQSGHNTVSWYQQALGQGPQFIFQYYREEENGRGNFPPRFSGLQFPNYSSELNVNALELDDSALYLCASSSRPGAGAFFGQGTRLTVV.